One and the same sample provided the 3 T cell receptor beta chains below, sequenced in a study of cytomegalovirus exposure and HLA in healthy donors. PCR was performed using 60 Vbeta and 13 Jbeta primers. Produced via immunoSEQ multiplex PCR; TCRdb's table is partial and in-frame only. The sample shows roughly 120,000 clones, 75% to 85% of them seen only once. Input material: PBMCs. These receptors were collected from a man aged 25-40 years in good health and CMV-seronegative.

In the case of this clone: The same CDR3 also results from other DNA sequences found in this sample. The chain carries TRBV18 and TRBJ2-3; D not resolved. Looked up from germline, CDR1 is KGHSH and CDR2 is LQKENI. The V gene lost 2 bases and the J gene lost 1 base, with 7 bases spanning the gap. CDR3 length: 14 amino acids. CDR3 coding DNA: TGTGCCAGCTCACCAGGGCTCGGCACAGATACGCAGTATTTT. Translation: CASSPGLGTDTQYF.

The chain carries TRBV6-1 and TRBJ2-7, with 9 bases matching TRBD1. Germline loops: CDR1 MNHNS, CDR2 SASEGT. The CDR3 has 15 amino acids. Trimming removed 7 bases from V and 4 bases from J; junction bases left unmatched: 11. CDR3 DNA sequence: TGTGCCAGCACCCGAGGGGTACAGGGGGCGTACGAGCAGTACTTC. This codes for CASTRGVQGAYEQYF.

V is TRBV9 and J is TRBJ2-3; the match to TRBD2 covers 12 bases. In germline, CDR1 is SGDLS, CDR2 YYNGEE. V gave up 3 bases and J gave up 0 bases; unmatched junction bases: 14. The CDR3 sequence is 20 residues long. In DNA, the CDR3 is TGTGCCAGCAGCGGACCGGGACTAGCGGGCCCGAGAGCTAGCACAGATACGCAGTATTTT. Translating gives CASSGPGLAGPRASTDTQYF.